Below are 8 T cell receptor beta chains sequenced from a single sample in a study of T-cell reconstitution after alpha-beta-depleted transplantation in children. Preparation of the TCRbeta library was carried out with unique molecular identifiers. From the PCR reads, TCRdb called clonotypes with MiXCR, one entry per CDR3 protein. The sample records about 360,000 distinct CDR3 sequences, 13% being singletons. Sequences were derived from PBMCs, sampled from the stem cell graft. These receptors came from a human donor who donated a stem cell graft to a child with Fanconi anemia.

This clonotype appeared many times. The V call is TRBV3-1, the J call TRBJ2-5, with D perhaps matching TRBD2 (6 bases). The germline V gene has CDR1 LGHDT and CDR2 YNNKEL (reference sequence). V lost 6 bases and J 2 bases, leaving 13 bases between the germline ends. This CDR3 comprises 14 residues. CDR3 DNA sequence: TGTGCCAGCAGGGAATTTCGGGGGCAAGAGACCCAGTACTTC. It yields the protein CASREFRGQETQYF.

This clonotype has a count of ten or more. V and J are TRBV29-1 and TRBJ1-3; a possible D gene is TRBD1 (5 bases). The CDR3 covers 14 residues. The germline gives CDR1 SQVTM, CDR2 ANQGSEA. V lost 5 bases, J lost 2 bases, and 13 bases lay in between. CDR3 nucleotide sequence: TGCAGCGTTATTTCCGGGACGACTGGAAACACCATATATTTT. Protein: CSVISGTTGNTIYF.

This clonotype was observed many times. The chain is built from TRBV20-1 and TRBJ2-3, with a weak D call TRBD2 (5 bases). The CDR3 extends over 14 amino acids. V gave up 5 bases and J gave up 1 base, with 13 bases separating them. Germline assignment: CDR1 DFQATT and CDR2 SNEGSKA (reference sequence). In DNA, the CDR3 is TGCAGTGCTTCGAAAGCGGACGGCACAGATACGCAGTATTTT. Amino acid sequence: CSASKADGTDTQYF.

The gene calls are TRBV7-2 and TRBJ2-7; 7 nucleotides agree with TRBD2. This CDR3 spans 14 amino acids. The germline V gene has CDR1 SGHTA and CDR2 FQGNSA. V lost 3 bases and J lost 7; bases outside the gene matches: 9. CDR3 bases: TGTGCCAGCAGCTTGGTGGGAGGGAAGGGGGAGCAGTACTTC. It is translated as CASSLVGGKGEQYF.

This clonotype was seen more than once but under ten times. The chain recombines TRBV10-3 with TRBJ1-3; D remains unclear. The CDR3 spans 14 residues. Germline V gene sequence: CDR1 ENHRY, CDR2 SYGVKD. V was shortened by 2 bases and J by 2 bases, with 7 bases between the two germline ends. The CDR3 nucleotides read TGTGCCATCAGTGAGGAGACCACTGGAAACACCATATATTTT. Protein product: CAISEETTGNTIYF.

V usage is TRBV20-1 and J usage is TRBJ2-3; D is undetermined. The germline CDR1 and CDR2 sequences are DFQATT and SNEGSKA (reference sequence). This CDR3 is 15 amino acids long. Trimming pared 2 bases from V and 2 bases from J, leaving 14 bases between. CDR3 protein: CSARKLQSYTDTQYF. CDR3 in DNA: TGCAGTGCTAGAAAGCTCCAGAGCTACACAGATACGCAGTATTTT.

This clonotype was picked up many times. The chain is built from TRBV29-1 and TRBJ1-5; TRBD1 agrees at 7 bases. Germline V gives CDR1 SQVTM, CDR2 ANQGSEA. With 6 bases clipped from V and 5 bases from J, the junction kept 4 bases outside the gene matches. CDR3 length: 12 residues. The CDR3 loop reads CSVGDRDQPQHF. The DNA of the CDR3 is TGCAGCGTAGGGGACAGAGATCAGCCCCAGCATTTT.

In this sample, this clonotype turned up a few times. V usage is TRBV6-1 and J usage is TRBJ2-1; 8 nucleotides line up with TRBD1. With V trimmed by 9 bases and J by 3 bases, 10 bases remained unmatched. In germline, CDR1 is MNHNS, CDR2 SASEGT. This CDR3 region has 15 residues. Written as DNA, the CDR3 is TGTGCCAGTTATCCGGGACAGGCAGTCTACAATGAGCAGTTCTTC. It yields the protein CASYPGQAVYNEQFF.